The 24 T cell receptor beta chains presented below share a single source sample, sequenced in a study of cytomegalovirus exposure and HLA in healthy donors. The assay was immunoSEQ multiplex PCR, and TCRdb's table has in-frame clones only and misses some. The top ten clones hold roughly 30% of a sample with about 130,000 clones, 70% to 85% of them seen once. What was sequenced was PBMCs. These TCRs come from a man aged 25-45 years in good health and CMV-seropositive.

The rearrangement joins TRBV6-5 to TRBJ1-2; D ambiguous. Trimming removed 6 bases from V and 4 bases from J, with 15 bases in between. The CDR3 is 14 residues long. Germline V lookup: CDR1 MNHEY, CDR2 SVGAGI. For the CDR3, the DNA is TGTGCCAGCAGAAACGGGGTAGGATCCTATGGCTACACCTTC. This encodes CASRNGVGSYGYTF.

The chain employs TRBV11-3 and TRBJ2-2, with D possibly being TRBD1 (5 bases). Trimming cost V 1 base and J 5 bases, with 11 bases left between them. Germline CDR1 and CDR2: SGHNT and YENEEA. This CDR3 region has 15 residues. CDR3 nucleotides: TGTGCCAGCAGCTTAGGCCAGGGTGAAACCGGGGAGCTGTTTTTT. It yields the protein CASSLGQGETGELFF.

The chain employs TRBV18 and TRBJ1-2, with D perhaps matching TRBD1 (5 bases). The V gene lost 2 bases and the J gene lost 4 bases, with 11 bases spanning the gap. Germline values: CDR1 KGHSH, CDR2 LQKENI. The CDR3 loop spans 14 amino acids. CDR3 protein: CASSPTGSRYGYTF. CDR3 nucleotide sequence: TGTGCCAGCTCACCAACAGGTTCCCGCTATGGCTACACCTTC.

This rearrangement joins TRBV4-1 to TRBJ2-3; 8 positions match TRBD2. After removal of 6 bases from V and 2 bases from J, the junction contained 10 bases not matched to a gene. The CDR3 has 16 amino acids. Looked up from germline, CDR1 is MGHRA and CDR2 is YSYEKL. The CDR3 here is CASRSGGGRVTDTQYF. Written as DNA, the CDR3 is TGCGCCAGCAGATCGGGGGGGGGCCGGGTCACAGATACGCAGTATTTT.

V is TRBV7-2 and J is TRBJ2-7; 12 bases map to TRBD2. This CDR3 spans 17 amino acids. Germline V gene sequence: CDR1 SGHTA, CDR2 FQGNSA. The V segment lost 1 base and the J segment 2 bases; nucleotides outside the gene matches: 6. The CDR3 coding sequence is TGTGCCAGCAGCTTAGGGCTAGCGGGGGGGGTGACCTACGAGCAGTACTTC. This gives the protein CASSLGLAGGVTYEQYF.

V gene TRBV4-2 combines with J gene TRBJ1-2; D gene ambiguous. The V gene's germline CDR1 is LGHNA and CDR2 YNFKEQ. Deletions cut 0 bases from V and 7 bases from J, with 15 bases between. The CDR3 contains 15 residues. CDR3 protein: CASSQEWAGLGGYTF. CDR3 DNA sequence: TGTGCCAGCAGCCAAGAATGGGCAGGTTTGGGTGGCTACACCTTC.

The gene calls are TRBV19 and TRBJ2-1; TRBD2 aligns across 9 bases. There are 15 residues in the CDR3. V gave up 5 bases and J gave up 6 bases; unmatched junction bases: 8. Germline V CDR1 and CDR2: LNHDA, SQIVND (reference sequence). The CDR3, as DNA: TGTGCCAGTAGTGGTGAGCGGGGGGTAAGCAATGAGCAGTTCTTC. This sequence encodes CASSGERGVSNEQFF.

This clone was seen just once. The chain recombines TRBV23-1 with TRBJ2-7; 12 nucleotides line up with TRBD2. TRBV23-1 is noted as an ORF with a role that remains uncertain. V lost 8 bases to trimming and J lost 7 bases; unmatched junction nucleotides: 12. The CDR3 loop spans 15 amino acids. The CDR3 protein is CASSQVLAGGWEQYF. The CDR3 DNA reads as TGCGCCAGCTCTCAGGTACTAGCGGGAGGCTGGGAGCAGTACTTC.

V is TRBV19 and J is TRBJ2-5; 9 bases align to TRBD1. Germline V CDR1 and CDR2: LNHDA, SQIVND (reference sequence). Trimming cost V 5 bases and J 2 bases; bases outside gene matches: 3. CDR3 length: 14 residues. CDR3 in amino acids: CASSLGQGQETQYF. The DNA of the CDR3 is TGTGCCAGTAGTCTGGGACAGGGTCAAGAGACCCAGTACTTC.

The CDR3 loop is CASRNPGDRIEKLFF. DNA of the CDR3: TGTGCCAGCAGAAACCCGGGAGACCGGATCGAAAAACTGTTTTTT. The rearrangement uses TRBV6-5 and TRBJ1-4; no clear D gene. Germline CDR1 and CDR2: MNHEY and SVGAGI. This CDR3 is built from 15 residues. V was trimmed by 6 bases and J by 8 bases, leaving 19 bases between them.

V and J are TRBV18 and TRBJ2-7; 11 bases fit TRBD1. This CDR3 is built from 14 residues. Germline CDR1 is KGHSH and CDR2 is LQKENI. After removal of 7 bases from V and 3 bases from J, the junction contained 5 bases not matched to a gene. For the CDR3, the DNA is TGTGCCAGCTTCTCCGGGACAGGGGGCTACGAGCAGTACTTC. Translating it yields CASFSGTGGYEQYF.

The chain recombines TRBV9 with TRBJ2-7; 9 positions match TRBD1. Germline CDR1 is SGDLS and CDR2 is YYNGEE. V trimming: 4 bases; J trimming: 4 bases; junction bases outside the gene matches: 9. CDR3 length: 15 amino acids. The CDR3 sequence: CASSPQDRGVYEQYF. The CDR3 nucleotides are TGTGCCAGCAGCCCCCAGGACAGGGGAGTTTACGAGCAGTACTTC.

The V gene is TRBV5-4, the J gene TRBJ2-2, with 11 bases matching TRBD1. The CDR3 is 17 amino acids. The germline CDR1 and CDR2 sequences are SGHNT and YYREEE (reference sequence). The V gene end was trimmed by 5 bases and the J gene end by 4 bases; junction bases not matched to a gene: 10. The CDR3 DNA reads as TGTGCCAGCAGGGTGGACAGGGGGCCAGGGGGCACCGGGGAGCTGTTTTTT. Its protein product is CASRVDRGPGGTGELFF.

The DNA of the CDR3 is TGTGCCAGCAGCCTCTCGGACAGGTCCCACAATGAGCAGTTCTTC. This translates into CASSLSDRSHNEQFF. The chain links TRBV5-5 to TRBJ2-1, with TRBD1 identical over 7 bases. The V and J ends lost 4 bases and 5 bases, in that order; junction bases with no gene match: 9. Germline V lookup: CDR1 SGHKS, CDR2 YYEKEE (reference sequence). The CDR3 extends over 15 amino acids. Full variable domain (outside the CDR3, taken from reference TRBV5-5 and TRBJ2-1): DAGVTQSPTHLIKTRGQQVTLRCSPISGHKSVSWYQQVLGQGPQFIFQYYEKEERGRGNFPDRFSARQFPNYSSELNVNALLLGDSALYLCASSLSDRSHNEQFFGPGTRLTVL.

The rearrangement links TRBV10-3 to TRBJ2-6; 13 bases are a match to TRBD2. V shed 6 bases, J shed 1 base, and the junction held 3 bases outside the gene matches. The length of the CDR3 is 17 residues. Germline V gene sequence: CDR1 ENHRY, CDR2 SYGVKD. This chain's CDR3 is CAISGLAGVSGANVLTF. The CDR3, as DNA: TGTGCCATCAGCGGACTAGCGGGAGTTTCTGGGGCCAACGTCCTGACTTTC.

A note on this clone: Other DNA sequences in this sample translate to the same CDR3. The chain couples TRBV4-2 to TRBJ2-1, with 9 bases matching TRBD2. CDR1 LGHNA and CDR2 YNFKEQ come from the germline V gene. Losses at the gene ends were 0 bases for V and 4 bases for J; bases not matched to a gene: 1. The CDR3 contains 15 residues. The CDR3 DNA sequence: TGTGCCAGCAGCCAAGAGGCGGGAGGGTACAATGAGCAGTTCTTC. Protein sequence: CASSQEAGGYNEQFF.

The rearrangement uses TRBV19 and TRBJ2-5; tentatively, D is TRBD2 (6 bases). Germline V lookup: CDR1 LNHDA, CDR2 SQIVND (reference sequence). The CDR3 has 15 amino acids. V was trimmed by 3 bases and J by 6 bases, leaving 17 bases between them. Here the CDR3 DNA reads TGTGCCAGTAGTATTAACCTGATGGGGGGACAGACCCAGTACTTC. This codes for CASSINLMGGQTQYF.

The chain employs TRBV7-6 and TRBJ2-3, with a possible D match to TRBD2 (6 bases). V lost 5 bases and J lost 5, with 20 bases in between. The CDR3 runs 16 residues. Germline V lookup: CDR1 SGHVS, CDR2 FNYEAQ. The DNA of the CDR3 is TGTGCCAGCAGCCAGGAGGAGGGAGGTTTTGGAGATACGCAGTATTTT. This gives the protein CASSQEEGGFGDTQYF.

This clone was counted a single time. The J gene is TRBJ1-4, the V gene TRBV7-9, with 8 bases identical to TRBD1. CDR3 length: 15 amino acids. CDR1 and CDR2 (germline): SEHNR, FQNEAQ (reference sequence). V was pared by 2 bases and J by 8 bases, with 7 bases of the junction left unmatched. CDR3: CASSLTGTGGEKLFF. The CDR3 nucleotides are TGTGCCAGCAGCTTAACCGGGACAGGAGGAGAAAAACTGTTTTTT.

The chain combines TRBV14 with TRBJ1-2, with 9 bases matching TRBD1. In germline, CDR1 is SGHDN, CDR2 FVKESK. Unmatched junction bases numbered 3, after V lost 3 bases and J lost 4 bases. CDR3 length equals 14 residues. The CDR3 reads CASSQMTGGYGYTF. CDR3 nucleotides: TGTGCCAGCAGCCAGATGACAGGGGGCTATGGCTACACCTTC.

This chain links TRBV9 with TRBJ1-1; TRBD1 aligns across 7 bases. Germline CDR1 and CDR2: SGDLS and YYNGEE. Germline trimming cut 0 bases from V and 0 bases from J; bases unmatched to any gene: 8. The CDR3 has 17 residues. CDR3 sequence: CASSVGVGQKMNTEAFF. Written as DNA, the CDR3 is TGTGCCAGCAGCGTAGGGGTGGGACAGAAAATGAACACTGAAGCTTTCTTT. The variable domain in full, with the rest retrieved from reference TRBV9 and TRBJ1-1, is DSGVTQTPKHLITATGQRVTLRCSPRSGDLSVYWYQQSLDQGLQFLIQYYNGEERAKGNILERFSAQQFPDLHSELNLSSLELGDSALYFCASSVGVGQKMNTEAFFGQGTRLTVV.

CDR3 DNA sequence: TGTGCCAGCAGCCTCGTCGGGGGGGTCACTGCGGATACGCAGTATTTT. Its protein product is CASSLVGGVTADTQYF. The chain carries TRBV7-3 and TRBJ2-3; 8 bases fit TRBD2. Trimming cost V 5 bases and J 6 bases; bases outside gene matches: 13. The V gene's germline CDR1 is SGHTA and CDR2 FQGTGA. The CDR3 extends over 16 amino acids.

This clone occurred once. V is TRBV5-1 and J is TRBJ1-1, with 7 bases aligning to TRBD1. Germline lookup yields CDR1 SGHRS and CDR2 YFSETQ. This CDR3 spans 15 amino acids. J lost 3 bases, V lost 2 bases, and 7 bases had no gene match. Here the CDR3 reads CASSFPRGEDTEAFF. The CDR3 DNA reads TGCGCCAGCAGCTTCCCCAGGGGGGAGGACACTGAAGCTTTCTTT.

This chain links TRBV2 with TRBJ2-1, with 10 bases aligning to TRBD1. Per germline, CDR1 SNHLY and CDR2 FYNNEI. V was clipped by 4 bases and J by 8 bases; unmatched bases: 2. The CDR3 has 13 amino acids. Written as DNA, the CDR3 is TGTGCCAGCAGTGTGACAGGGGGCTATGAGCAGTTCTTC. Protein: CASSVTGGYEQFF.